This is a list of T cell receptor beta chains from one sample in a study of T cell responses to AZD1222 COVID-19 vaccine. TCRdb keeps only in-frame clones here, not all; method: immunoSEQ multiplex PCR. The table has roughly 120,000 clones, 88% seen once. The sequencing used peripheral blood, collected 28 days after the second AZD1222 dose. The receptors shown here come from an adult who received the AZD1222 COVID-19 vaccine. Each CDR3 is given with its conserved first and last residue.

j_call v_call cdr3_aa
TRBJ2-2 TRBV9 CASSVGEGHGGELFF
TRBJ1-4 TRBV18 CASSQGGANEKLFF
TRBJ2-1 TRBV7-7 CASSSPPFSGTSYNEQFF
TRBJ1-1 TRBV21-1 CASSRRDRGHTEAFF
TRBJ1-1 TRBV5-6 CASSLLGEAFF
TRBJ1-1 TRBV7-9 CASSSTGLRAFF
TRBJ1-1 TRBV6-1 CASSEEWIPEAFF
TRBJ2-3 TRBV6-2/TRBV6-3 CASSSSRGRDTQYF
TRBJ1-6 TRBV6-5 CASRTGGPGNSPLHF
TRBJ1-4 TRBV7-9 CASIQTGALGEKLFF
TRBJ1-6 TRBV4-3 CASSPGQGLSNSPLHF
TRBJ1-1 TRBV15 CATSVQGAEAFF
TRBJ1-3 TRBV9 CASSVTMTAPNTIYF
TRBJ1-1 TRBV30 CAWSLRWRETEAFF
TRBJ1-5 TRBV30 CAWSVDRGPDSNQPQHF
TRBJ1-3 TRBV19 CASSRGGSGNTIYF
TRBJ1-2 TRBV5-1 CASSPAGQGASRGYTF
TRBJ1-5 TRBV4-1 CASSQTAGQPQHF
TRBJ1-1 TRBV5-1 CASGQGKNTEAFF
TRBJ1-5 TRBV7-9 CASSSTGVGQPQHF
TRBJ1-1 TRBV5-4 CASSLTGDTEAFF
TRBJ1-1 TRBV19 CASSDRVYEAFF
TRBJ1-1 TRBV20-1 CSARGTGTTFF
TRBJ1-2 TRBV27 CASSTRTGGVVYGYTF
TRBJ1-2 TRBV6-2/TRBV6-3 CASSYGLLHNYGYTF
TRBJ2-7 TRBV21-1 CASRRHRARPQYEQYF
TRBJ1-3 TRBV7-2 CASSLHDTHSGNTIYF
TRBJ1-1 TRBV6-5 CASSYLSGDYTEAFF
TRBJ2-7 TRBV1 CTSSQEGSRTAQPYEQYF
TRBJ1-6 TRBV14 CASSRDRGSSPLHF
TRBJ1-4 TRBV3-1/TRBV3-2 CASSHLFRDEKLFF
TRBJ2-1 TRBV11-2 CASSLLGLEYNEQFF
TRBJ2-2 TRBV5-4 CASSFTRGGFGELFF
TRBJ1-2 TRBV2 CASSDGRELGYTF
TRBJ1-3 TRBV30 CAWRGGIPGNTIYF
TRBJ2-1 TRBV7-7 CASSPTTSGFYNEQFF
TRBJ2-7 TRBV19 CATRTPPTYEQYF
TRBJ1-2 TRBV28 CASSLRSAANYGYTF
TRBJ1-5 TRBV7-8 CASSLTSGGLSNQPQHF
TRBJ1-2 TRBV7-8 CASSAQTGVSWGRNYGYTF
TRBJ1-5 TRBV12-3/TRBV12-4 CARTTDSNQPQHF
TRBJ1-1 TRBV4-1 CASSQAPGANTEAFF
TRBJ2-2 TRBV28 CASSFRLAPGELFF
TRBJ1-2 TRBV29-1 CSAWPAANYGYTF
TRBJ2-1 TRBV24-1 CATSDRVKGNEQFF
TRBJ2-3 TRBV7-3 CASQLAKGTDTQYF
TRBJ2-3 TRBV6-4 CASSAGLEVGTQYF
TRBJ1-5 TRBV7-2 CASSRAGGGSQPQHF
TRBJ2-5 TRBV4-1 CASSQKRGGETQYF
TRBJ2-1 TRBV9 CASSVRDTAYNEQFF
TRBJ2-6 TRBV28 CASSVLVGSGTYSGANVLTF
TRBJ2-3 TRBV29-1 CSVDKDGGGPGDTQYF
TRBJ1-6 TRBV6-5 CASRRDRENSPLHF
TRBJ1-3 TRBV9 CASSGGQVDSGNTIYF
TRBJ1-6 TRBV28 CASSTDGNYNSPLHF
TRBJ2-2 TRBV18 CASSRSVAGANTGELFF
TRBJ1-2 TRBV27 CASSRKTNYGYTF
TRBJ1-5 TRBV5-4 CASSAYPGMGNQPQHF
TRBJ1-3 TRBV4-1 CASSHPAATSGNTIYF
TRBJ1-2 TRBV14 CASTTGEVGYGYTF